This TCR beta chain was sequenced in a study of blood T cell repertoires in COVID-19. Study details: Samples taken during acute and convalescent COVID-19 were collected in the United States, Italy and Spain.

Trimming cost V 5 bases and J 5 bases; bases outside gene matches: 6. The CDR3 totals 15 residues. CDR1 SGHVS and CDR2 FNYEAQ come from the germline V gene. Profiling relied on immunoSEQ multiplex PCR, and the TCRdb table lists in-frame clones only, not all of them. The sample has 250,000 or so clones, roughly four fifths seen once. This receptor was taken from a man aged 25 to 40 who had recovered from COVID-19. V and J are TRBV7-6 and TRBJ2-5, with 12 bases fitting TRBD1. The specimen was peripheral blood. The CDR3 nucleotides are TGTGCCAGCAGCACGGGACAGGGGGCACGGGAGACCCAGTACTTC. Its translation: CASSTGQGARETQYF. The complete variable domain, with remaining parts taken from reference TRBV7-6 and TRBJ2-5, reads GAGVSQSPRYKVTKRGQDVALRCDPISGHVSLYWYRQALGQGPEFLTYFNYEAQQDKSGLPNDRFSAERPEGSISTLTIQRTEQRDSAMYRCASSTGQGARETQYFGPGTRLLVL.